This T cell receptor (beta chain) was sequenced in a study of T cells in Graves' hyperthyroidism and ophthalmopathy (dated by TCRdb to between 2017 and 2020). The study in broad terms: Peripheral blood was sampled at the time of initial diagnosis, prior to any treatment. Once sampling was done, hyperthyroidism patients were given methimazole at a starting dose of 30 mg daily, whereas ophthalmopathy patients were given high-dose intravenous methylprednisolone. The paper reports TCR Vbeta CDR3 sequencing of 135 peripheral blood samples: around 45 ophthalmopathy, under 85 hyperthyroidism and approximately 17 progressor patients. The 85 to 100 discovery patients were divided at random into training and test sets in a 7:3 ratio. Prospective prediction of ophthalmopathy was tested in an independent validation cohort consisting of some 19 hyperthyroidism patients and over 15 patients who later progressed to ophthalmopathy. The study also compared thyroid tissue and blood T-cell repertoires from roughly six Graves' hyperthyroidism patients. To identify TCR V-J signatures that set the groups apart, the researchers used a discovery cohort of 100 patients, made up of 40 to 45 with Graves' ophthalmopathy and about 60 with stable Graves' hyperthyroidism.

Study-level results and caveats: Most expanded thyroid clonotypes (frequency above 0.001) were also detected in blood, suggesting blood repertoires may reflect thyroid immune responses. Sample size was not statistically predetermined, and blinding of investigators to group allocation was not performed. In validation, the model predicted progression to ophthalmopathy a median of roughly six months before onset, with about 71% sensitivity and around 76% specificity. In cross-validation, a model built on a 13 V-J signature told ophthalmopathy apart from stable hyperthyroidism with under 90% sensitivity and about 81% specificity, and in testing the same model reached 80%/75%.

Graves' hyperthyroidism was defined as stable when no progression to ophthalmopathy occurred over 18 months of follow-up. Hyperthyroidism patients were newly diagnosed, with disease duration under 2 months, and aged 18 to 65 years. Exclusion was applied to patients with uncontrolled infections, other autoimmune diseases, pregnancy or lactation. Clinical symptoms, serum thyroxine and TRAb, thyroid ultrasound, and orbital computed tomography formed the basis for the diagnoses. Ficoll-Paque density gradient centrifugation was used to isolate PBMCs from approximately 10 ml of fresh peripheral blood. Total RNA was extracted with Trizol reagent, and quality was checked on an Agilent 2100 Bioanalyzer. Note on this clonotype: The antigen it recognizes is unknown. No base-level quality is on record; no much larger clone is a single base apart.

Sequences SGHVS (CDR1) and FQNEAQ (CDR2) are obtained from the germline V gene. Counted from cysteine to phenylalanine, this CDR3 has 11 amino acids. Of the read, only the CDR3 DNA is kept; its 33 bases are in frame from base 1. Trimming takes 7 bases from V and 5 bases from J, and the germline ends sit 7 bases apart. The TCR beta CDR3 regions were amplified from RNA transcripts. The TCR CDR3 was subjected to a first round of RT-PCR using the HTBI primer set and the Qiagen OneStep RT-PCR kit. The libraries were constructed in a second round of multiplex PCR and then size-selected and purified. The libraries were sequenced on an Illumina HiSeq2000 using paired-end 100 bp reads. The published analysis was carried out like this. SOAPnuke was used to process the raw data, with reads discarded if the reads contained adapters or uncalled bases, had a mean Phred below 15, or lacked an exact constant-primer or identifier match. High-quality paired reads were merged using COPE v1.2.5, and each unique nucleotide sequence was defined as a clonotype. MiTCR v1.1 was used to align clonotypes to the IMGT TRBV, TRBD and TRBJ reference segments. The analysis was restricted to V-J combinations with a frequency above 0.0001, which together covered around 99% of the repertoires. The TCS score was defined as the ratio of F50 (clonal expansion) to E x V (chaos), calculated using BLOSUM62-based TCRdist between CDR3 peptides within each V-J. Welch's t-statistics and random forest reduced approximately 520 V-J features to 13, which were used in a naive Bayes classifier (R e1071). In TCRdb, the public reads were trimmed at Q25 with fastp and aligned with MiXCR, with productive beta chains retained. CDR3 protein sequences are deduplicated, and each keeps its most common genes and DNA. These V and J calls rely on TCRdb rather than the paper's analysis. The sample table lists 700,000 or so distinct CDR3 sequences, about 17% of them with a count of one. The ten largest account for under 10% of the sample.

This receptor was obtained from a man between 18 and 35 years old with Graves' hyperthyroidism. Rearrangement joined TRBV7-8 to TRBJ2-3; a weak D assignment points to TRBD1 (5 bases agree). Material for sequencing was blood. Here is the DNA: TGTGCCAGCAAGGGGCGAGATACGCAGTATTTT. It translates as CASKGRDTQYF.